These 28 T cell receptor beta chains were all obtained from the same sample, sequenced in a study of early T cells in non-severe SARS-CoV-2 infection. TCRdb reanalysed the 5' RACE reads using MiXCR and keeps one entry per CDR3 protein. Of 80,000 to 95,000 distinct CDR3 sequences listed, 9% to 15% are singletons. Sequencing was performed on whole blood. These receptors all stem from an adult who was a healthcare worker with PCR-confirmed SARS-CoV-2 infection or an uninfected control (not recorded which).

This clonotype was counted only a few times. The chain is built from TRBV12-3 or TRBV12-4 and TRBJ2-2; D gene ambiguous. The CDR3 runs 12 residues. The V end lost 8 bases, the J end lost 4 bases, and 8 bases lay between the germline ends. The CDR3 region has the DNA TGTGCCAGCCTGGAAGCCACCGGGGAGCTGTTTTTT. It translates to CASLEATGELFF.

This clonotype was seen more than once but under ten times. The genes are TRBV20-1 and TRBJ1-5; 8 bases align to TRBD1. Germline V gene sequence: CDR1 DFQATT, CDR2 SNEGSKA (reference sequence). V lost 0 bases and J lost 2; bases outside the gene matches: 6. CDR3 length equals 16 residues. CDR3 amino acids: CSARDGDRGGNQPQHF. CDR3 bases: TGCAGTGCTAGAGATGGCGACAGGGGAGGCAATCAGCCCCAGCATTTT.

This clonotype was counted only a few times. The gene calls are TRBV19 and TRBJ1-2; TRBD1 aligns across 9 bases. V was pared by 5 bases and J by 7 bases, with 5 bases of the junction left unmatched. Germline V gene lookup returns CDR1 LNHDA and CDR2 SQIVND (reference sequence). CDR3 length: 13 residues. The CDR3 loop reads CASSVTGGGGYTF. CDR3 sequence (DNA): TGTGCCAGTAGTGTAACAGGGGGCGGTGGCTACACCTTC.

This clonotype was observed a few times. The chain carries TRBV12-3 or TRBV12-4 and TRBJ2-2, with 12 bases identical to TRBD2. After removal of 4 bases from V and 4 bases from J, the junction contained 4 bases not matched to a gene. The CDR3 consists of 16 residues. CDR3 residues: CASSSPGLAGTGELFF. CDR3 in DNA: TGTGCCAGCAGTTCGCCGGGACTAGCGGGCACCGGGGAGCTGTTTTTT.

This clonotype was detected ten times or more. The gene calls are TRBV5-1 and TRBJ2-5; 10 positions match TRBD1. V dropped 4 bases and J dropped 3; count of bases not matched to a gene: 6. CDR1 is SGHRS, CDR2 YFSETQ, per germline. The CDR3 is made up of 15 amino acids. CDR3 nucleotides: TGCGCCAGCAGCCAAACCGGGACAGGGGAAGAGACCCAGTACTTC. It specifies CASSQTGTGEETQYF.

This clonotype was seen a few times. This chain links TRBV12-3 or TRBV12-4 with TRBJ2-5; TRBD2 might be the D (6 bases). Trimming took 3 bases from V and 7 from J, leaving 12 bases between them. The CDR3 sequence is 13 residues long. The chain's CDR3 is CASSFAGFGTQYF. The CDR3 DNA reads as TGTGCCAGCAGTTTTGCGGGGTTTGGGACCCAGTACTTC.

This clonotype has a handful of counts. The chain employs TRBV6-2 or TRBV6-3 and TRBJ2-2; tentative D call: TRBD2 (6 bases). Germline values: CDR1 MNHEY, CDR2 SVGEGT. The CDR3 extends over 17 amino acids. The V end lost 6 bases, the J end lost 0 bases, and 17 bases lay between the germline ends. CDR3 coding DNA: TGTGCCAGCAGCCCAACTAGAGGCGGGACGAACACCGGGGAGCTGTTTTTT. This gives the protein CASSPTRGGTNTGELFF.

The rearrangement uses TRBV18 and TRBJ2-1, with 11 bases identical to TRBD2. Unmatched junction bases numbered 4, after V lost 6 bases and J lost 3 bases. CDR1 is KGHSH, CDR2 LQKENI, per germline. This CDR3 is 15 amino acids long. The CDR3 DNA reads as TGTGCCAGCTCCCTTAGCGGGGGGGTCTACAATGAGCAGTTCTTC. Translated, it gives CASSLSGGVYNEQFF.

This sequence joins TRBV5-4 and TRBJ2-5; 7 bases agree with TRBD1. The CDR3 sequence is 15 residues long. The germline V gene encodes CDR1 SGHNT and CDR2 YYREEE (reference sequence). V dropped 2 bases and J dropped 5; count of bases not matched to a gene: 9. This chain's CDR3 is CASSFTGVQSETQYF. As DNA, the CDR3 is TGTGCCAGCAGCTTTACAGGGGTGCAGTCTGAGACCCAGTACTTC.

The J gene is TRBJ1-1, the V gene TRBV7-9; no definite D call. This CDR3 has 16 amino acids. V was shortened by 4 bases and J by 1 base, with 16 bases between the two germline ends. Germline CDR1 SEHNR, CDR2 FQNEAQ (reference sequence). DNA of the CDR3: TGTGCCAGCAGCTCCTCCTTTGGAGAGAAGAACACTGAAGCTTTCTTT. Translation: CASSSSFGEKNTEAFF.

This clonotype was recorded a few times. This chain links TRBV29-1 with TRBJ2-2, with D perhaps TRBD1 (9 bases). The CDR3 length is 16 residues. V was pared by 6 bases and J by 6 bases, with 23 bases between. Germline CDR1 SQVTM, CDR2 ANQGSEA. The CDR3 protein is CSVTGGTSTSAGELFF. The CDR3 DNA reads TGCAGCGTGACAGGGGGGACTAGTACTTCCGCCGGGGAGCTGTTTTTT.

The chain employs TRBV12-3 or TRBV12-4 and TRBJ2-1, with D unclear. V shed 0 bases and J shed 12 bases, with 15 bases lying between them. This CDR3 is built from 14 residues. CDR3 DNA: TGTGCCAGCAGTTTAGCGACGGAAGGGCTCGGGCAGTTCTTC. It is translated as CASSLATEGLGQFF.

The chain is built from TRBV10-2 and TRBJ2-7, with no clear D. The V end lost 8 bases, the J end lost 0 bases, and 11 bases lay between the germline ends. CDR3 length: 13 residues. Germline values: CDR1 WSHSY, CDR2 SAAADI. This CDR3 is CASLETSSYEQYF. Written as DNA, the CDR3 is TGCGCCAGCCTCGAGACCAGCTCCTACGAGCAGTACTTC.

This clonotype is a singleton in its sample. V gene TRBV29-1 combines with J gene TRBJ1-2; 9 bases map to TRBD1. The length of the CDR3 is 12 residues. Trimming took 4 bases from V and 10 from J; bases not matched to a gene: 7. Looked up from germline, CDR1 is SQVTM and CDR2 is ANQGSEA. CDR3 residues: CSVVRTGDFYTF. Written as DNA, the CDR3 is TGCAGCGTTGTGCGGACAGGGGATTTCTACACCTTC.

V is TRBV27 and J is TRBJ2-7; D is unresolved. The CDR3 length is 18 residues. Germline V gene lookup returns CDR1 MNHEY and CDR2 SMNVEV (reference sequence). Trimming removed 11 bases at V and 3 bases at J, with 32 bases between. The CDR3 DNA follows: TGTGCCTCTCAACCCGGAGAAACTTTCGGAGAAACTTTCTACGAGCAGTACTTC. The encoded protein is CASQPGETFGETFYEQYF.

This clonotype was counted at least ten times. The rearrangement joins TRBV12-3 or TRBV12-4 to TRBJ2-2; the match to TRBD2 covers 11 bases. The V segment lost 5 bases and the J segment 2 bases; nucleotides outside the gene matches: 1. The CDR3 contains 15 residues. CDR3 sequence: CASSTSGSNTGELFF. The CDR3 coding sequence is TGTGCCAGCAGTACTAGCGGGAGTAACACCGGGGAGCTGTTTTTT.

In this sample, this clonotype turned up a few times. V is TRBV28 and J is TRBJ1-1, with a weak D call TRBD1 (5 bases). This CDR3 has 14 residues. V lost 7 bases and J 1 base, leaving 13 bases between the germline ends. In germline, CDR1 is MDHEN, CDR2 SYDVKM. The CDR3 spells CASTRGVGNTEAFF. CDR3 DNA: TGTGCCAGCACCCGGGGGGTGGGGAACACTGAAGCTTTCTTT.

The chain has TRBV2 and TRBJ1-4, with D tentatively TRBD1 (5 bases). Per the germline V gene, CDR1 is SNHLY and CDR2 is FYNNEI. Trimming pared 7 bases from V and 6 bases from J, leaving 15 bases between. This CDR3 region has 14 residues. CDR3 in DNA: TGTGCCAGCAACTCTGGGGCCCGGGATGAAAAACTGTTTTTT. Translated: CASNSGARDEKLFF.

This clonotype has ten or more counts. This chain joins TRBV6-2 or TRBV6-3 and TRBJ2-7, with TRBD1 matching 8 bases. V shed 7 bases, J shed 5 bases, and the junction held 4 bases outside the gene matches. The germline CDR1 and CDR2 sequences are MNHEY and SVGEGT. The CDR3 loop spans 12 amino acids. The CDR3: CASTLTGDEQYF. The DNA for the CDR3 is TGTGCCAGCACCCTGACAGGGGACGAGCAGTACTTC.

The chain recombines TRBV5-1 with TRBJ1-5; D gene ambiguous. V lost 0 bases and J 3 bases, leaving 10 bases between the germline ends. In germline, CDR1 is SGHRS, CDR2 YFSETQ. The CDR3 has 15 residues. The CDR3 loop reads CASSLGEGDNQPQHF. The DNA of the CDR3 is TGCGCCAGCAGCTTGGGAGAGGGAGACAATCAGCCCCAGCATTTT.

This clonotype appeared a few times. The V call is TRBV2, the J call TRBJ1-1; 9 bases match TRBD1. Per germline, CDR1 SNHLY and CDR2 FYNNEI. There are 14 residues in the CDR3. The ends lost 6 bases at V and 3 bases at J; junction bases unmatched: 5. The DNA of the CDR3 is TGTGCCAGCAGCCGGAGACAGGGGGACACTGAAGCTTTCTTT. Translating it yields CASSRRQGDTEAFF.

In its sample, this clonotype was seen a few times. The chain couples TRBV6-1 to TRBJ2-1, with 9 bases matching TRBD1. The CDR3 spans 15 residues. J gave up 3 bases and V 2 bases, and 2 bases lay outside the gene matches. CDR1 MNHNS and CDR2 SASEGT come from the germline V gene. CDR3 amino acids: CASSEPGQGYNEQFF. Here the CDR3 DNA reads TGTGCCAGCAGTGAACCGGGACAGGGCTACAATGAGCAGTTCTTC.

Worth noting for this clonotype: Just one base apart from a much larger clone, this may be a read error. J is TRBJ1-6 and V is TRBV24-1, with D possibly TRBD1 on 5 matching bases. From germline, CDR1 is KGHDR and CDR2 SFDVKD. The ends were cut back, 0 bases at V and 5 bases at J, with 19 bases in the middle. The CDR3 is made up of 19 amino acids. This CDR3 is CATSDLGLTDTRHNSPLHF. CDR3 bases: TGTGCCACCAGTGATTTGGGACTGACAGACACAAGGCATAATTCACCCCTCCACTTT.

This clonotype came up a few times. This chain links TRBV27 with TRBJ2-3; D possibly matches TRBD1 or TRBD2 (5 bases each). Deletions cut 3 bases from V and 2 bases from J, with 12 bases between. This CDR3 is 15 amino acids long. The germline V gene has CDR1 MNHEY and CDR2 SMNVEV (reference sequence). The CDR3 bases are TGTGCCAGCAGTTTGGGACGACAGTCCACAGATACGCAGTATTTT. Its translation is CASSLGRQSTDTQYF.

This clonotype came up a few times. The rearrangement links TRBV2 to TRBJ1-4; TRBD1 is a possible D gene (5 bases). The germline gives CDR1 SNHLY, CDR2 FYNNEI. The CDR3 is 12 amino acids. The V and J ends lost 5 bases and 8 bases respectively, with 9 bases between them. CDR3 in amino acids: CASSRDLEKLFF. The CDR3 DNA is TGTGCCAGCAGTCGGGACCTCGAAAAACTGTTTTTT.

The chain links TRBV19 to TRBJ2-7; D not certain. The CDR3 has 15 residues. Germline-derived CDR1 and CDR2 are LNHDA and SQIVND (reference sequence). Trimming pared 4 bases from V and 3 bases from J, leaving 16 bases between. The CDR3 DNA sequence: TGTGCCAGTAGTAAAATAGCAGATGGTTTCTACGAGCAGTACTTC. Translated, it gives CASSKIADGFYEQYF.

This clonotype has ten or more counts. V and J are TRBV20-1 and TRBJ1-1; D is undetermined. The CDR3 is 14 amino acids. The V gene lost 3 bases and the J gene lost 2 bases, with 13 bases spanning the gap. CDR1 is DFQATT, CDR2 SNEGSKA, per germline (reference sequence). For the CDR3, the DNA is TGCAGTGCTAGCCCCCGAGGCGCTAACACTGAAGCTTTCTTT. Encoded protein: CSASPRGANTEAFF.

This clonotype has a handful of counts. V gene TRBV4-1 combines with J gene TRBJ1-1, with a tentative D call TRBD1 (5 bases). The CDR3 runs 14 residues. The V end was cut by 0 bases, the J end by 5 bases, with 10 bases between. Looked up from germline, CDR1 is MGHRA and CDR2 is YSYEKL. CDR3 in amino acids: CASSQERTRTEAFF. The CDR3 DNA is TGCGCCAGCAGCCAAGAACGGACACGAACTGAAGCTTTCTTT.